This T cell receptor beta chain was recorded in a study of OX40 agonist ivuxolimab in advanced cancers. For the study at large: It was ivuxolimab, an agonistic anti-OX40 (CD134) antibody, that patients were treated with. Ivuxolimab was administered intravenously to patients at 0.01 to 10 mg/kg every 2 weeks. Partial responses occurred in Three dose-escalation patients, one with hepatocellular carcinoma and two with cutaneous melanoma.

The CDR3 sequence is 15 residues long. CDR1 SGHNT and CDR2 YYREEE come from the germline V gene (reference sequence). V was pared by 4 bases and J by 0 bases, with 11 bases between. Assay used: immunoSEQ multiplex PCR; TCRdb lists only in-frame clones, some missing. Seen here are about 48,000 clones, about 93% observed once, and the top ten hold roughly 6.2%. Exclusion of a patient followed from autoimmune disease history or systemic immunosuppression. This clone turned up a few times. This clonotype originated in an adult with an advanced solid tumor such as melanoma, head and neck, liver or kidney cancer. The genes are TRBV5-4 and TRBJ1-3; no definite D call. The sample was CD4+ or CD8+ T cells sorted from blood, taken in a trial of the OX40 agonist ivuxolimab. The CDR3 is CASSEDLYSGNTIYF. In DNA, the CDR3 is TGTGCCAGCAGCGAGGACCTATACTCTGGAAACACCATATATTTT.